This T cell receptor beta chain was obtained from a study of shared clonotypes between healthy human individuals. Germline trimming cut 5 bases from V and 5 bases from J; bases unmatched to any gene: 3. This CDR3 has 13 amino acids. CDR1 is GTSNPN, CDR2 SVGIG, per germline (reference sequence). The authors divided CD4+ cells into CD45RA+ naive and CD45RA-negative memory subsets. As concerns this clone: The antigen is unknown. Different DNA sequences within this sample yield the same CDR3.

Study-level results: Despite large depth, rarefaction showed incomplete sorted-subset sequencing.

As handled by the study authors: With immunoSEQ giving junction-only sequences and no quality scores, filtering differed. Profiled with immunoSEQ multiplex PCR; TCRdb holds only in-frame clones, not every one. D and trimming come from the DNA, and the V and J calls and clone size come from that table. The table has millions of clones, 85% to 95% seen once. The genes are TRBV30 and TRBJ1-4; 9 positions match TRBD1. What was sequenced was naive CD4+ T cells sorted from blood. Subset specified: CD45RA+ positively selected. The clonotype was recovered from a man younger than 30 in good health. The CDR3 nucleotides read TGTGCCTGGTCGGGACAGGGCAATGAAAAACTGTTTTTT. This translates into CAWSGQGNEKLFF. Using reference TRBV30 and TRBJ1-4 for the parts outside the CDR3, the full variable domain is SQTIHQWPATLVQPVGSPLSLECTVEGTSNPNLYWYRQAAGRGLQLLFYSVGIGQISSEVPQNLSASRPQDRQFILSSKKLLLSDSGFYLCAWSGQGNEKLFFGSGTQLSVL.